The 8 T cell receptor beta chains below all came from one sample that was sequenced in a study of T cells in Graves' hyperthyroidism and ophthalmopathy. RNA transcripts yielded amplified TCR beta CDR3 regions. A set of HTBI primers served as the primers for a first-round RT-PCR of the TCR CDR3. Using its own MiXCR run on the multiplex PCR reads, TCRdb lists one record per CDR3 protein. The repertoire holds fewer than 450,000 distinct CDR3 sequences, with about a sixth as singletons. Sample: blood. The receptors come from a woman aged 25-40 years with Graves' hyperthyroidism that later progressed to Graves' ophthalmopathy.

This clonotype was seen ten or more times. The gene calls are TRBV11-2 and TRBJ2-1; D may be TRBD1 (6 bases). The CDR3 runs to 15 residues. Germline loops: CDR1 SGHAT, CDR2 FQNNGV. Trimming took 3 bases from V and 4 from J, leaving 13 bases between them. The CDR3 region is CASSFPGVGYNEQFF. In DNA form, the CDR3 reads TGTGCCAGCAGCTTCCCAGGGGTGGGGTACAATGAGCAGTTCTTC.

The chain combines TRBV7-6 with TRBJ2-1, with D unresolved. V was trimmed by 1 base and J by 12 bases, leaving 19 bases between them. CDR1 and CDR2 from the germline V gene are SGHVS and FNYEAQ. CDR3 length equals 15 residues. DNA of the CDR3: TGTGCCAGCAGCTTAGGTTCAGGTCAGGCCCTCGGGCAGTTCTTC. Protein sequence: CASSLGSGQALGQFF.

This clonotype was picked up a small number of times. The gene calls are TRBV29-1 and TRBJ2-1; TRBD2 might be the D (5 bases). This CDR3 spans 11 amino acids. Deletions cut 6 bases from V and 7 bases from J, with 10 bases between. The germline V gene has CDR1 SQVTM and CDR2 ANQGSEA. The CDR3 DNA reads TGCAGCGTCCCGAGAGGGAATGAGCAGTTCTTC. This gives the protein CSVPRGNEQFF.

This clonotype was counted at least ten times. The DNA for the CDR3 is TGTGCCAGCAGGGGTATCACAGGGAGGGAGACCCAGTACTTC. Translating gives CASRGITGRETQYF. V and J are TRBV6-1 and TRBJ2-5, with D perhaps given as TRBD1 or TRBD2 (6 bases each). There are 14 residues in the CDR3. CDR1 and CDR2 from the germline V gene are MNHNS and SASEGT. With 6 bases removed from V and 5 bases from J, the gap between germline ends came to 16 bases.

V usage is TRBV20-1 and J usage is TRBJ1-2, with 7 bases matching TRBD1. Germline values: CDR1 DFQATT, CDR2 SNEGSKA (reference sequence). Trimming took 2 bases from V and 3 from J; bases not matched to a gene: 3. The CDR3 extends over 13 amino acids. Here the CDR3 reads CSARPGQHYGYTF. The DNA for the CDR3 is TGCAGTGCTAGACCGGGACAGCACTATGGCTACACCTTC.

The table lists this clonotype with a few counts. V usage is TRBV4-1 and J usage is TRBJ2-1; a possible D gene is TRBD1 (6 bases). The germline CDR1 and CDR2 sequences are MGHRA and YSYEKL. The CDR3 is 14 amino acids. Trimming took off 0 bases at V and 5 bases at J, with 8 bases between the two ends. CDR3 in amino acids: CASSQDRGNNEQFF. Here the CDR3 DNA reads TGCGCCAGCAGCCAAGACAGGGGAAACAATGAGCAGTTCTTC.

This clonotype showed up many times. The gene calls are TRBV7-9 and TRBJ2-1; 9 nucleotides line up with TRBD1. V shed 5 bases, J shed 2 bases, and the junction held 4 bases outside the gene matches. CDR1 and CDR2 (germline): SEHNR, FQNEAQ (reference sequence). The CDR3 contains 15 residues. The CDR3 DNA reads as TGTGCCAGCAGCCTGGGACAGGGACCCTACAATGAGCAGTTCTTC. Its protein product is CASSLGQGPYNEQFF.

In its sample, this clonotype was seen many times. The J gene is TRBJ1-5, the V gene TRBV20-1; D is ambiguous. V was pared by 2 bases and J by 1 base, with 6 bases between. The CDR3 has 13 residues. The germline gives CDR1 DFQATT, CDR2 SNEGSKA (reference sequence). CDR3 coding DNA: TGCAGTGCTAGAAGGCGGAGCAATCAGCCCCAGCATTTT. Translating it yields CSARRRSNQPQHF.